The 32 T cell receptor beta chains below were found in one sample sequenced in a study of control samples from healthy donors and cancer patients. Sequenced by immunoSEQ multiplex PCR; TCRdb stores in-frame clones only, minus some. This table has about 190,000 clones, 85% to 95% appearing once. Sequenced input: blood. These receptors were obtained from a man between 18 and 35 years old in good health.

V gene TRBV28 combines with J gene TRBJ1-2; 8 bases align to TRBD1. The CDR3 runs to 16 residues. Germline trimming cut 2 bases from V and 4 bases from J; bases unmatched to any gene: 9. Germline V gives CDR1 MDHEN, CDR2 SYDVKM. The CDR3 here is CASSLRFTGGPYGYTF. The CDR3 nucleotides read TGTGCCAGCAGTTTAAGGTTCACAGGGGGACCCTATGGCTACACCTTC.

The V gene is TRBV25-1, the J gene TRBJ1-2, with unresolved D. The CDR3 sequence is 13 residues long. Germline V gene lookup returns CDR1 MGHDK and CDR2 SYGVNS. V gave up 5 bases and J gave up 8 bases, with 15 bases separating them. CDR3 loop: CASSPYPLGGYTF. In DNA, the CDR3 is TGTGCCAGCAGTCCTTACCCGCTAGGGGGCTACACCTTC.

This chain connects TRBV6-5 to TRBJ1-4; the match to TRBD1 covers 8 bases. Germline V lookup: CDR1 MNHEY, CDR2 SVGAGI. Losses at the gene ends were 7 bases for V and 8 bases for J; bases not matched to a gene: 12. The CDR3 has 15 amino acids. The CDR3: CASNLQGVLGEKLFF. The CDR3 bases are TGTGCCAGCAACCTACAGGGGGTGTTAGGAGAAAAACTGTTTTTT.

This clone was observed a handful of times. This chain connects TRBV20-1 to TRBJ1-1; 7 bases match TRBD1. The CDR3 runs to 11 residues. The ends lost 6 bases at V and 5 bases at J; junction bases unmatched: 3. The germline V gene encodes CDR1 DFQATT and CDR2 SNEGSKA (reference sequence). CDR3 in amino acids: CSAGRGTEAFF. CDR3 sequence (DNA): TGCAGTGCGGGCAGGGGGACTGAAGCTTTCTTT.

This rearrangement joins TRBV18 to TRBJ2-2; D is ambiguous. Germline CDR1 KGHSH, CDR2 LQKENI. CDR3 length: 12 residues. V lost 3 bases, J lost 5 bases, and 4 bases lay in between. CDR3 loop: CASSPYTGELFF. DNA for the CDR3: TGTGCCAGCTCACCCTATACCGGGGAGCTGTTTTTT.

The chain has TRBV24-1 and TRBJ2-3, with D hard to call. Per the germline V gene, CDR1 is KGHDR and CDR2 is SFDVKD. V was shortened by 5 bases and J by 2 bases, with 16 bases between the two germline ends. The CDR3 contains 16 residues. The CDR3, as DNA: TGTGCCACCAGTGCACCGGGTCCGAAGAACACAGATACGCAGTATTTT. Its protein is CATSAPGPKNTDTQYF.

The chain carries TRBV10-2 and TRBJ1-6; the match to TRBD1 covers 7 bases. CDR1 WSHSY and CDR2 SAAADI come from the germline V gene. CDR3 size: 16 residues. V lost 6 bases to trimming and J lost 10 bases; unmatched junction nucleotides: 15. DNA of the CDR3: TGCGCCAGCAGAGAAACGGACAGGCCCGACAGGTCACCCCTCCACTTT. Translated: CASRETDRPDRSPLHF.

The gene calls are TRBV5-1 and TRBJ1-5; 12 positions agree with TRBD1. The length of the CDR3 is 17 residues. The trim removed 4 bases at V and 0 bases at J, leaving 5 bases unmatched. The germline V gene has CDR1 SGHRS and CDR2 YFSETQ. The CDR3 spells CASSPGTGGGSNQPQHF. The CDR3 nucleotides read TGCGCCAGCAGCCCCGGGACAGGGGGCGGTAGCAATCAGCCCCAGCATTTT.

The chain has TRBV2 and TRBJ2-1; the match to TRBD2 covers 11 bases. Looked up from germline, CDR1 is SNHLY and CDR2 is FYNNEI. The length of the CDR3 is 14 residues. Unmatched junction bases numbered 0, after V lost 2 bases and J lost 6 bases. This CDR3 is CASSELAGGNEQFF. CDR3 in DNA: TGTGCCAGCAGTGAACTAGCGGGGGGCAATGAGCAGTTCTTC.

This chain joins TRBV25-1 and TRBJ1-3; no clear D. This CDR3 spans 15 amino acids. Per germline, CDR1 MGHDK and CDR2 SYGVNS. Trimming took 4 bases from V and 0 from J, leaving 10 bases between them. The CDR3 DNA follows: TGTGCCAGCAGTGTTGCGGGGAGCTCTGGAAACACCATATATTTT. Encoded protein: CASSVAGSSGNTIYF. Supplemented by reference TRBV25-1 and TRBJ1-3, the full variable domain reads EADIYQTPRYLVIGTGKKITLECSQTMGHDKMYWYQQDPGMELHLIHYSYGVNSTEKGDLSSESTVSRIRTEHFPLTLESARPSHTSQYLCASSVAGSSGNTIYFGEGSWLTVV.

The chain combines TRBV3-1 (or the pseudogene TRBV3-2) with TRBJ2-7, with D perhaps given as TRBD1 or TRBD2 (5 bases each). The length of the CDR3 is 14 residues. Germline V CDR1 and CDR2: LGHDT, YNNKEL (reference sequence). V was cut by 4 bases and J by 2 bases, with 12 bases left in between. The CDR3 region has the DNA TGTGCCAGCAGCCTGGGGCGGGCCACCTACGAGCAGTACTTC. Translating gives CASSLGRATYEQYF.

In DNA, the CDR3 is TGCGCCAGCAGCTTTAGGGTGGATACCGGGGAGCTGTTTTTT. It is translated as CASSFRVDTGELFF. This sequence joins TRBV5-1 and TRBJ2-2; D not resolved. This CDR3 is 14 amino acids long. Deletions cut 2 bases from V and 5 bases from J, with 10 bases between. Germline V CDR1 and CDR2: SGHRS, YFSETQ.

V usage is TRBV2 and J usage is TRBJ2-2; possible D gene TRBD2, 6 bases. CDR1 SNHLY and CDR2 FYNNEI come from the germline V gene. Trimming stripped 11 bases from V and 4 bases from J, with 11 bases between. This CDR3 comprises 12 residues. The CDR3 DNA reads TGTGCCCGGGACTTACTCACCGGGGAGCTGTTTTTT. Translation gives CARDLLTGELFF.

The chain joins TRBV25-1 to TRBJ2-3; the D is unclear. Germline loops: CDR1 MGHDK, CDR2 SYGVNS. This CDR3 has 14 amino acids. The ends were cut back, 0 bases at V and 5 bases at J, with 9 bases in the middle. The DNA of the CDR3 is TGTGCCAGCAGTGAATACGGTGTAGGAGATACGCAGTATTTT. Its protein product is CASSEYGVGDTQYF.

The gene calls are TRBV5-4 and TRBJ2-4; the D gene is possibly TRBD1 (6 bases). Germline assignment: CDR1 SGHNT and CDR2 YYREEE (reference sequence). The CDR3 length is 14 residues. V was clipped by 3 bases and J by 4 bases, with 11 bases between them. The CDR3 DNA sequence: TGTGCCAGCAGCTCAGGACAGACGAAAAACATTCAGTACTTC. Its translation: CASSSGQTKNIQYF.

The chain has TRBV14 and TRBJ2-7; D may be TRBD1 (7 bases). The ends were cut back, 4 bases at V and 3 bases at J, with 16 bases in the middle. The CDR3 length is 15 residues. CDR1 and CDR2 (germline): SGHDN, FVKESK. In DNA, the CDR3 is TGTGCCAGCAGCCGTAGACAGGGACTCTTCTACGAGCAGTACTTC. Protein: CASSRRQGLFYEQYF. Full variable domain (missing parts from reference TRBV14 and TRBJ2-7): EAGVTQFPSHSVIEKGQTVTLRCDPISGHDNLYWYRRVMGKEIKFLLHFVKESKQDESGMPNNRFLAERTGGTYSTLKVQPAELEDSGVYFCASSRRQGLFYEQYFGPGTRLTVT.

This clone was picked up many times. At the DNA level, this CDR3 is encoded by other sequences in the same sample as well. CDR3 sequence (DNA): TGTGCCAGCAGTTCCACAGGGAGCTATGGCTACACCTTC. Translation gives CASSSTGSYGYTF. The chain links TRBV12-3 or TRBV12-4 to TRBJ1-2; tentative D call: TRBD1 (6 bases). Trimming stripped 4 bases from V and 4 bases from J, with 10 bases between. The CDR3 is 13 residues long.

The chain couples TRBV10-2 to TRBJ2-7; TRBD2 matches 11 bases. CDR3 length equals 16 residues. V trimming: 4 bases; J trimming: 7 bases; junction bases outside the gene matches: 12. CDR1 and CDR2 (germline): WSHSY, SAAADI. The CDR3 DNA follows: TGCGCCAGCAGTGGCGGGACTAGCGGCCTCCGGTCGGAGCAGTACTTC. It codes for CASSGGTSGLRSEQYF.

The V and J genes are TRBV25-1 and TRBJ1-2, with D perhaps TRBD1 (6 bases). There are 14 residues in the CDR3. The ends were cut back, 2 bases at V and 4 bases at J, with 11 bases in the middle. Germline-derived CDR1 and CDR2 are MGHDK and SYGVNS. This CDR3 reads CASSEPDRFYGYTF. In DNA form, the CDR3 reads TGTGCCAGCAGTGAACCCGACAGGTTCTATGGCTACACCTTC.

This clone has only a few counts. The chain uses TRBV27 and TRBJ2-5; D is unclear. Germline loops: CDR1 MNHEY, CDR2 SMNVEV (reference sequence). The CDR3 loop spans 15 amino acids. The V and J ends lost 0 bases and 9 bases respectively, with 17 bases between them. Here the CDR3 DNA reads TGTGCCAGCAGTTTATCAAGTCGCATACCAGCGCCCCAGTACTTC. Translating it yields CASSLSSRIPAPQYF.

The chain carries TRBV5-1 and TRBJ2-7, with D unresolved. Trimming pared 0 bases from V and 0 bases from J, leaving 10 bases between. CDR3 length equals 15 residues. Germline assignment: CDR1 SGHRS and CDR2 YFSETQ. CDR3 amino acids: CASSLGAPSSYEQYF. CDR3 in DNA: TGCGCCAGCAGCTTGGGTGCCCCTAGCTCCTACGAGCAGTACTTC.

This chain connects TRBV5-1 to TRBJ2-3; no firm D call. This CDR3 has 16 residues. V dropped 2 bases and J dropped 1 base, with 14 bases sitting between them. Germline loops: CDR1 SGHRS, CDR2 YFSETQ. In DNA, the CDR3 is TGCGCCAGCAGCTTAGAGACTCTGGCGGGCACAGATACGCAGTATTTT. It specifies CASSLETLAGTDTQYF. Using reference TRBV5-1 and TRBJ2-3 for the parts outside the CDR3, the full variable domain is KAGVTQTPRYLIKTRGQQVTLSCSPISGHRSVSWYQQTPGQGLQFLFEYFSETQRNKGNFPGRFSGRQFSNSRSEMNVSTLELGDSALYLCASSLETLAGTDTQYFGPGTRLTVL.

The gene calls are TRBV2 and TRBJ2-1; D not certain. The V end was cut by 1 base, the J end by 9 bases, with 10 bases between. The germline V gene encodes CDR1 SNHLY and CDR2 FYNNEI. The CDR3 loop spans 13 amino acids. The CDR3 DNA reads TGTGCCAGCAGTGAAGAATACGGCGGTGAGCAGTTCTTC. The encoded protein is CASSEEYGGEQFF.

This sequence joins TRBV2 and TRBJ1-1, with unresolved D. Between the trimmed V and J ends, which lost 6 bases and 6 bases, there was a span of 8 bases. The CDR3 is made up of 11 amino acids. Germline loops: CDR1 SNHLY, CDR2 FYNNEI. This CDR3 is CASSFWSEAFF. DNA of the CDR3: TGTGCCAGCAGCTTTTGGTCTGAAGCTTTCTTT.

This chain joins TRBV25-1 and TRBJ2-3, with D uncertain. Germline V CDR1 and CDR2: MGHDK, SYGVNS. The CDR3 is 15 amino acids. The ends were cut back, 1 base at V and 1 base at J, with 9 bases in the middle. The CDR3 is CASSEWLRGTDTQYF. CDR3 DNA sequence: TGTGCCAGCAGTGAATGGCTCCGAGGCACAGATACGCAGTATTTT.

V usage is TRBV4-1 and J usage is TRBJ2-1; 8 bases map to TRBD1. The CDR3 loop spans 16 amino acids. The J segment lost 6 bases and the V segment lost 4 bases, leaving 11 bases of the junction unmatched. The germline CDR1 and CDR2 sequences are MGHRA and YSYEKL. CDR3 in amino acids: CASSRIGQGTFNEQFF. In DNA, the CDR3 is TGCGCCAGCAGCCGAATAGGACAGGGTACATTCAATGAGCAGTTCTTC.

There are a few counts of this clone. The genes are TRBV7-9 and TRBJ1-6; no clear D gene. The CDR3 loop spans 14 amino acids. Looked up from germline, CDR1 is SEHNR and CDR2 is FQNEAQ (reference sequence). Trimming stripped 1 base from V and 7 bases from J, with 8 bases between. Here the CDR3 DNA reads TGTGCCAGCAGCTTAGACAGTACCAATTCACCCCTCCACTTT. Translated: CASSLDSTNSPLHF.

The V and J genes are TRBV25-1 and TRBJ1-2; unclear D gene. CDR3 length: 14 residues. With 2 bases removed from V and 4 bases from J, the gap between germline ends came to 11 bases. Per germline, CDR1 MGHDK and CDR2 SYGVNS. The CDR3 DNA is TGTGCCAGCAGTGAACCAACCTGGGGCTATGGCTACACCTTC. It encodes CASSEPTWGYGYTF.

J is TRBJ1-1 and V is TRBV3-1 (or the pseudogene TRBV3-2), with D perhaps matching TRBD1 (6 bases). V shed 5 bases and J shed 1 base, with 11 bases lying between them. Per the germline V gene, CDR1 is LGHDT and CDR2 is YNNKEL (reference sequence). CDR3 length: 14 amino acids. The CDR3 coding sequence is TGTGCCAGCAGCAACCTACAGGGGAACACTGAAGCTTTCTTT. Amino acid sequence: CASSNLQGNTEAFF.

This rearrangement joins TRBV20-1 to TRBJ1-4; D unresolved. The CDR3 has 13 residues. Germline V gene sequence: CDR1 DFQATT, CDR2 SNEGSKA (reference sequence). V lost 3 bases to trimming and J lost 3 bases, with 8 bases between them. The CDR3 nucleotides are TGCAGTGCTAGTAAAGACCCTAATGAAAAACTGTTTTTT. It encodes CSASKDPNEKLFF.

The chain links TRBV30 to TRBJ1-2; possibly TRBD1 for D (6 bases). Germline assignment: CDR1 GTSNPN and CDR2 SVGIG (reference sequence). The ends were cut back, 8 bases at V and 5 bases at J, with 18 bases in the middle. The CDR3 sequence is 13 residues long. Here the CDR3 DNA reads TGTGCCGTGAACGTTCGGAGGGGGTATGGCTACACCTTC. It yields the protein CAVNVRRGYGYTF.

The chain employs TRBV4-1 and TRBJ2-7; no clear D gene. The CDR3 has 14 residues. The V gene lost 1 base and the J gene lost 5 bases, with 12 bases spanning the gap. Looked up from germline, CDR1 is MGHRA and CDR2 is YSYEKL. CDR3 sequence: CASSQGGVFDEQYF. The CDR3, as DNA: TGCGCCAGCAGCCAAGGTGGAGTCTTCGACGAGCAGTACTTC.